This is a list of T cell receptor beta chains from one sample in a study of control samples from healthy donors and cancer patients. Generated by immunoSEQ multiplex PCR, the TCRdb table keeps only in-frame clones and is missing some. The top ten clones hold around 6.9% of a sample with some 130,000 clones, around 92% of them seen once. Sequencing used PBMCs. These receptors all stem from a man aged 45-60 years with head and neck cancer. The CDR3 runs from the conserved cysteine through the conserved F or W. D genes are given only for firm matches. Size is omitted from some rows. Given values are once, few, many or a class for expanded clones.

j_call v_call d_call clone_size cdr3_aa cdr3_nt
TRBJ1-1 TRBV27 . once CASSISGDTEAFF TGTGCCAGCAGTATTTCAGGGGACACTGAAGCTTTCTTT
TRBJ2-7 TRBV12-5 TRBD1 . CASAMGQKKYF TGTGCTAGTGCCATGGGACAGAAAAAGTACTTC
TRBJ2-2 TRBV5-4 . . CASSLEGGELFF TGTGCCAGCAGCTTGGAAGGCGGGGAGCTGTTTTTT
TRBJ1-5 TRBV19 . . CASSIPRDQPQHF TGTGCCAGTAGTATCCCTCGCGATCAGCCCCAGCATTTT
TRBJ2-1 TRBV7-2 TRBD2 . CASSLGWTSGANEQFF TGTGCCAGCAGCTTAGGATGGACTAGCGGGGCAAATGAGCAGTTCTTC
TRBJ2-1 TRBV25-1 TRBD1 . CASSEYGGDREYDEQFF TGTGCCAGCAGTGAATATGGTGGGGACAGGGAGTATGATGAGCAGTTCTTC
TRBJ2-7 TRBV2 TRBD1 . CASSAGTGPYEQYF TGTGCCAGCAGCGCCGGGACAGGGCCCTACGAGCAGTACTTC
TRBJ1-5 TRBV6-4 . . CASSWATRRGQPQHF TGTGCCAGCAGTTGGGCGACTCGAAGGGGTCAGCCCCAGCATTTT
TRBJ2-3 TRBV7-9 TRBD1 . CASSFTGVDTQYF TGTGCCAGCAGCTTCACAGGGGTGGATACGCAGTATTTT
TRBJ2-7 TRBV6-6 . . CASSYGGRWEQYF TGTGCCAGCAGTTACGGGGGGCGGTGGGAGCAGTACTTC
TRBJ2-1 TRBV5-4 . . CASTGRGTAYNEQFF TGTGCCAGCACCGGGCGGGGCACGGCCTACAATGAGCAGTTCTTC
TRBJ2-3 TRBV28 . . CASTSTDTQYF TGTGCCAGCACCTCGACAGATACGCAGTATTTT
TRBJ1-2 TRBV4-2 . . CASSQGDGYNYGYTF TGTGCCAGCAGCCAAGGTGACGGATATAACTATGGCTACACCTTC
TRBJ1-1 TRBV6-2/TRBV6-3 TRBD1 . CASRYGQGMGTEAFF TGTGCCAGCAGATACGGACAGGGGATGGGCACTGAAGCTTTCTTT
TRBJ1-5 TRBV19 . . CASSSGSLGQPQHF TGTGCCAGTAGTAGTGGGAGTTTGGGTCAGCCCCAGCATTTT
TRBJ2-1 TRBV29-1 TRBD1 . CSVEPGQGALNEQFF TGCAGCGTCGAACCGGGACAGGGGGCTTTAAATGAGCAGTTCTTC
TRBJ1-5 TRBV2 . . CASSEARAKHF TGTGCCAGCAGTGAAGCGCGCGCCAAGCATTTT
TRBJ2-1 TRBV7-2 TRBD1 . CASSSGTGSFGQFF TGTGCCAGCAGTTCCGGGACAGGGAGTTTTGGGCAGTTCTTC
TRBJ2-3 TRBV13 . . CASSLGRTDTQYF TGTGCCAGCAGCTTAGGTCGCACAGATACGCAGTATTTT
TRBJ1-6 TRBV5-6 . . CASSLKWNSPLHF TGTGCCAGCAGCTTAAAATGGAATTCACCCCTCCACTTT
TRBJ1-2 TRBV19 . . CASSILPNYGYTF TGTGCCAGTAGTATTCTACCCAACTATGGCTACACCTTC
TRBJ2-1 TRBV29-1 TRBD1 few CSVGDRYNEQFF TGCAGCGTCGGGGACAGATACAATGAGCAGTTCTTC
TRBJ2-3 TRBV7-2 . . CASSGNGGGDTQYF TGTGCCAGCAGCGGGAACGGGGGAGGAGATACGCAGTATTTT
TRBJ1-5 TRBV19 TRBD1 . CASSIDGPGTDSNQPQHF TGTGCCAGTAGTATAGATGGCCCCGGGACAGATAGCAATCAGCCCCAGCATTTT
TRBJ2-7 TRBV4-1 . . CASSQGFSGPYEQYF TGCGCCAGCAGCCAAGGCTTCAGCGGTCCCTACGAGCAGTACTTC
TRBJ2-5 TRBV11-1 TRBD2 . CASSLRGTETQYF TGTGCCAGCAGCTTGCGGGGGACAGAGACCCAGTACTTC
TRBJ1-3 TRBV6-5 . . CASRALLGNTIYF TGTGCCAGCAGGGCCTTGTTGGGAAACACCATATATTTT
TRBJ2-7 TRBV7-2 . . CASSLGGHLSLSSYEQYF TGTGCCAGCAGCTTAGGGGGACACCTTAGTTTAAGCTCCTACGAGCAGTACTTC
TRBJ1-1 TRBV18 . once CASSPDGSNTEAFF TGTGCCAGCTCACCTGACGGATCGAACACTGAAGCTTTCTTT
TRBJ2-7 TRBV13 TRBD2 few CASSDGLVKFEYF TGTGCCAGCAGCGATGGACTAGTGAAATTTGAGTACTTC
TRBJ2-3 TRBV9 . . CASSVFAEPTDTQYF TGTGCCAGCAGCGTATTTGCGGAGCCCACAGATACGCAGTATTTT
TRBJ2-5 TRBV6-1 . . CASSDRLRGAETQYF TGTGCCAGCAGTGATCGCCTCAGGGGCGCGGAGACCCAGTACTTC
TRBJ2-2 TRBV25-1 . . CASSEENTGELFF TGTGCCAGCAGTGAAGAGAACACCGGGGAGCTGTTTTTT
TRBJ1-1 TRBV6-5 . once CASSYSRALITEAFF TGTGCCAGCAGTTACTCTCGGGCCTTAATTACTGAAGCTTTCTTT
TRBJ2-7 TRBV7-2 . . CASNSFPQGGTSEQYF TGTGCCAGCAACTCTTTTCCCCAAGGTGGGACTTCCGAGCAGTACTTC
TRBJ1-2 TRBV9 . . CASSVGGAQGTGGYTF TGTGCCAGCAGCGTAGGGGGGGCACAGGGAACCGGGGGCTACACCTTC
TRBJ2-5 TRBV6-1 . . CASSEYLRETQYF TGTGCCAGCAGTGAGTACCTTCGGGAGACCCAGTACTTC